The 18 T cell receptor beta chains below were found in one sample sequenced in a study of T cells in Graves' hyperthyroidism and ophthalmopathy. RNA transcripts were the template for amplifying TCR beta CDR3 regions. TCR CDR3 underwent first-round RT-PCR with the HTBI primer set. TCRdb processed the multiplex PCR reads anew with MiXCR; each CDR3 protein has one entry. The sample has 340,000 or so distinct CDR3 sequences, approximately 16% seen once. The sample comprised blood. The receptors were gathered from a man aged 25 to 40 with Graves' hyperthyroidism.

The sample holds a few counts of this clonotype. The chain is built from TRBV4-1 and TRBJ2-5; D unclear. Germline V gene lookup returns CDR1 MGHRA and CDR2 YSYEKL. V was trimmed by 0 bases and J by 4 bases, leaving 15 bases between them. The CDR3 runs 16 residues. Here the CDR3 reads CASSQDPGPPGETQYF. The CDR3, as DNA: TGCGCCAGCAGCCAAGATCCCGGCCCCCCGGGAGAGACCCAGTACTTC.

This clonotype was seen only a few times. This sequence joins TRBV13 and TRBJ2-1, with D tentatively TRBD2 (5 bases). Germline CDR1 and CDR2: PRHDT and FYEKMQ (reference sequence). There are 12 residues in the CDR3. With 9 bases removed from V and 10 bases from J, the gap between germline ends came to 16 bases. CDR3: CASSYTGSEQFF. The CDR3 DNA is TGTGCCAGTTCTTATACGGGGTCCGAGCAGTTCTTC.

This chain links TRBV7-9 with TRBJ2-1; D is uncertain. CDR3 length equals 15 residues. V was pared by 4 bases and J by 0 bases, with 10 bases between. Germline values: CDR1 SEHNR, CDR2 FQNEAQ (reference sequence). In nucleotides, the CDR3 is TGTGCCAGCAGCTGGTTCTTGGGCTCCTACAATGAGCAGTTCTTC. Translating gives CASSWFLGSYNEQFF.

This clonotype was observed at least ten times. The chain joins TRBV7-3 to TRBJ2-3, with TRBD2 as a possible D gene (5 bases). The V gene's germline CDR1 is SGHTA and CDR2 FQGTGA. The CDR3 covers 13 residues. V was cut by 5 bases and J by 7 bases, with 13 bases left in between. The CDR3: CASSAGSAYTQYF. CDR3 nucleotide sequence: TGTGCCAGCAGCGCGGGTAGCGCATATACGCAGTATTTT.

This clonotype was picked up a small number of times. V gene TRBV7-9 combines with J gene TRBJ1-2; D unresolved. In germline, CDR1 is SEHNR, CDR2 FQNEAQ (reference sequence). The V gene lost 1 base and the J gene lost 4 bases, with 10 bases spanning the gap. This CDR3 comprises 14 residues. CDR3 loop: CASSLGREIYGYTF. As DNA, the CDR3 is TGTGCCAGCAGCTTAGGTCGGGAAATCTATGGCTACACCTTC.

The chain uses TRBV13 and TRBJ2-7; 9 nucleotides agree with TRBD2. From germline, CDR1 is PRHDT and CDR2 FYEKMQ (reference sequence). The CDR3 is made up of 14 amino acids. Trimming took 3 bases from V and 6 from J; bases not matched to a gene: 6. For the CDR3, the DNA is TGTGCCAGCAGCTTTAGCGGGAGCGATAGCGAGCAGTACTTC. Translation: CASSFSGSDSEQYF.

This chain joins TRBV6-5 and TRBJ1-4; TRBD1 might be the D (6 bases). The V gene's germline CDR1 is MNHEY and CDR2 SVGAGI. V was trimmed by 0 bases and J by 8 bases, leaving 13 bases between them. CDR3 length: 15 amino acids. CDR3 region: CASSYSRQGREKLFF. Written as DNA, the CDR3 is TGTGCCAGCAGTTACTCCCGCCAGGGGCGAGAAAAACTGTTTTTT.

A few counts support this clonotype. V and J are TRBV5-1 and TRBJ2-2; TRBD2 aligns across 7 bases. Germline loops: CDR1 SGHRS, CDR2 YFSETQ. Trimming cost V 0 bases and J 7 bases; bases outside gene matches: 6. The CDR3 is 15 amino acids. CDR3: CASSLAFREGGELFF. The CDR3 bases are TGCGCCAGCAGCTTGGCCTTCAGGGAGGGCGGGGAGCTGTTTTTT.

In its sample, this clonotype was seen once. V usage is TRBV7-3 and J usage is TRBJ2-1; TRBD2 is a possible D gene (6 bases). Germline V gene lookup returns CDR1 SGHTA and CDR2 FQGTGA. With 1 base removed from V and 4 bases from J, the gap between germline ends came to 11 bases. The CDR3 runs to 15 residues. CDR3: CASSLMAGLYNEQFF. Written as DNA, the CDR3 is TGTGCCAGCAGCTTAATGGCGGGATTGTACAATGAGCAGTTCTTC.

This clonotype was detected many times. The rearrangement uses TRBV20-1 and TRBJ1-2; D is ambiguous. The germline V gene has CDR1 DFQATT and CDR2 SNEGSKA (reference sequence). The CDR3 has 17 amino acids. Trimming shortened V by 0 bases and J by 0 bases, and 17 bases separated the two germline ends. This CDR3 reads CSARDLRARTANYGYTF. The CDR3 nucleotides are TGCAGTGCTAGAGATCTGAGGGCTCGTACAGCTAACTATGGCTACACCTTC.

The V call is TRBV20-1, the J call TRBJ2-2; a weak D match, TRBD2 (6 bases). This CDR3 is 16 amino acids long. V lost 0 bases to trimming and J lost 0 bases, with 11 bases between them. Germline CDR1 is DFQATT and CDR2 is SNEGSKA (reference sequence). The chain's CDR3 is CSARDPAGPNTGELFF. Written as DNA, the CDR3 is TGCAGTGCTAGAGACCCCGCGGGGCCGAACACCGGGGAGCTGTTTTTT.

The chain joins TRBV5-1 to TRBJ2-1, with TRBD1 matching over 9 bases. Germline CDR1 and CDR2: SGHRS and YFSETQ. This CDR3 spans 16 amino acids. Losses at the gene ends were 0 bases for V and 6 bases for J; bases not matched to a gene: 7. The CDR3 nucleotides are TGCGCCAGCAGCTTGGAACAGGGGGCACGGAGCAATGAGCAGTTCTTC. It encodes CASSLEQGARSNEQFF.

The rearrangement joins TRBV7-3 to TRBJ2-4; the match to TRBD2 covers 7 bases. This CDR3 contains 14 residues. Looked up from germline, CDR1 is SGHTA and CDR2 is FQGTGA. Trimming cost V 1 base and J 8 bases; bases outside gene matches: 5. The DNA of the CDR3 is TGTGCCAGCAGCTTAATGGGGGGGGAGGACATTCAGTACTTC. This sequence encodes CASSLMGGEDIQYF.

This clonotype showed up many times. The chain carries TRBV6-2 or TRBV6-3 and TRBJ2-7; perhaps TRBD1 as D (6 bases). The CDR3 is made up of 13 amino acids. V was pared by 4 bases and J by 2 bases, with 9 bases between. Germline loops: CDR1 MNHEY, CDR2 SVGEGT. CDR3 coding DNA: TGTGCCAGCAGTTTCGGACAGACCTACGAGCAGTACTTC. It is translated as CASSFGQTYEQYF.

Remarks on this clonotype: Its ends do not fully match the called genes, so a read error is possible. J is TRBJ2-7 and V is TRBV2; D not resolved. Germline CDR1 is SNHLY and CDR2 is FYNNEI. The CDR3 has 11 amino acids. The CDR3 is CACSVHYEQYF. DNA of the CDR3: TGTGCCTGCAGTGTCCACTACGAGCAGTACTTC.

This clonotype was recorded at least ten times. This sequence joins TRBV27 and TRBJ1-5; unclear D gene. Germline V gene lookup returns CDR1 MNHEY and CDR2 SMNVEV (reference sequence). The CDR3 runs 12 residues. With 8 bases removed from V and 6 bases from J, the gap between germline ends came to 11 bases. As DNA, the CDR3 is TGTGCCAGCGGGGATCCCGGTCAGCCCCAGCATTTT. This sequence encodes CASGDPGQPQHF.

This clonotype was observed a handful of times. The DNA of the CDR3 is TGTGCCAGCAGCTACCAGGGGGAATCTGGCTACACCTTC. As protein: CASSYQGESGYTF. The chain combines TRBV3-1 with TRBJ1-2; 7 bases map to TRBD1. The CDR3 length is 13 residues. From germline, CDR1 is LGHDT and CDR2 YNNKEL (reference sequence). Losses at the gene ends were 5 bases for V and 7 bases for J; bases not matched to a gene: 7.

This clonotype was recorded at least ten times. This chain uses TRBV29-1 with TRBJ1-1; 7 nucleotides agree with TRBD1. This CDR3 region has 13 residues. V gave up 5 bases and J gave up 1 base; unmatched junction bases: 4. CDR1 and CDR2 from the germline V gene are SQVTM and ANQGSEA. CDR3: CSVTGTANTEAFF. Here the CDR3 DNA reads TGCAGCGTTACCGGGACAGCGAACACTGAAGCTTTCTTT.